Sequencing of this T cell receptor (beta chain) was carried out in a study of lymphopenia after photon versus proton radiotherapy. The germline gives CDR1 SGHNT, CDR2 YENEEA. The V and J ends lost 1 base and 1 base respectively, with 10 bases between them. This CDR3 comprises 15 residues. Findings and caveats of the study: Survival link was tested only in deceased patients; proton benefit remains a possibility. Larger post-nadir TCR diversity loss correlated inversely with survival in deceased patients. Proton therapy kept repertoires fairly stable, unlike photons, which gained effector/memory cells. After the lymphocyte nadir, photon-treated repertoires showed oligoclonal expansion, especially of CD8+ Temra cells.

With regard to this clone: What it recognizes is unknown.

Assay used: immunoSEQ multiplex PCR; TCRdb lists only in-frame clones, some missing. The sample has 50,000 or so clones; more than 85% are singletons. The sequencing used peripheral blood, collected from a patient treated with photon-based radiotherapy. The gene calls are TRBV11-3 and TRBJ1-1; D not resolved. This clonotype was obtained from a woman in her thirties or forties with cholangiocarcinoma. CDR3 in amino acids: CASSLAGRQNTEAFF. CDR3 nucleotides: TGTGCCAGCAGCTTAGCCGGACGGCAGAACACTGAAGCTTTCTTT.